The rows below give T cell receptor beta chains drawn from one sample of a study of T cell responses to AZD1222 COVID-19 vaccine. Profiling relied on immunoSEQ multiplex PCR, and the TCRdb table lists in-frame clones only, not all of them. The repertoire has some 120,000 clones, 80% to 90% of them found once; the top ten carry 3.5% to 5%. Sequencing used peripheral blood, obtained on day 0 of MenACWY control vaccination. The receptors were sampled from an adult in good health. Both conserved end residues are part of each CDR3. A D gene is named only where the DNA matches it firmly. The size field is filled for only some rows; it gives once, few, many or a size class.

TRBJ1-1,NA,TRBV4-2,NA,TGTGCCAGCAGCCAAGTGCGAGGATTTGAAGCTTTCTTT,CASSQVRGFEAFF
TRBJ1-5,NA,TRBV5-8,NA,TGTGCCGGCTCGGAACTGAATCAGCCCCAGCATTTT,CAGSELNQPQHF
TRBJ2-4,NA,TRBV7-9,NA,TGTGCCAGCAGCCCCCCCAGTCTTGGGAACATTCAGTACTTC,CASSPPSLGNIQYF
TRBJ2-5,NA,TRBV2,NA,TGTGCCAGCGGAGGGTATCTCCAAGAGACCCAGTACTTC,CASGGYLQETQYF
TRBJ1-2,once,TRBV7-9,NA,TGTGCCAGCAGCCGGGAAAAAACTAACTATGGCTACACCTTC,CASSREKTNYGYTF
TRBJ2-1,NA,TRBV6-5,NA,TGTGCCAGCAGTTACGACCACTACAATGAGCAGTTCTTC,CASSYDHYNEQFF
TRBJ1-2,NA,TRBV9,NA,TGTGCCAGCGGGGTAGGGAATGGTGGCTACACCTTC,CASGVGNGGYTF
TRBJ1-6,NA,TRBV28,NA,TGTGCCAGCAGTTTAAATCTTGGGGTTATTGATTCACCCCTCCACTTT,CASSLNLGVIDSPLHF
TRBJ2-7,NA,TRBV6-5,NA,TGTGCCAGCTCCCCGGGACCGACCTACGAGCAGTACTTC,CASSPGPTYEQYF
TRBJ1-2,once,TRBV30,TRBD1,TGTGCCTGCCAACGGGACAGGGATGACTATGGCTACACCTTC,CACQRDRDDYGYTF
TRBJ2-4,NA,TRBV6-5,NA,TGTGCCAGCAGTTCCTCCGGGATTCAGTACTTC,CASSSSGIQYF
TRBJ2-2,NA,TRBV28,NA,NA,CASSEGLERPGSCFF